The rows below give T cell receptor beta chains drawn from one sample of a study of shared clonotypes between healthy human individuals. The data were produced by immunoSEQ multiplex PCR, yet TCRdb's version contains in-frame clones alone and is incomplete. This table has around 2.5 million clones, roughly 93% appearing once. Sequenced sample: naive CD4+ T cells from PBMCs. The receptors were sampled from a man aged 18-30 years in good health. Some clones in this sample may be carry-over from other donors' samples. Both conserved end residues are part of each CDR3. The D gene is left open where the match is weak. Size tells how often a clone was seen (once, few, many) or the class of an expanded clone, and some rows leave it out.

length	D	V	J	size	DNA	CDR3
16	TRBD1	TRBV18	TRBJ1-5	-	TGTGCCAGCTCACCAGGACAGGGGAAACAAAATCAGCCCCAGCATTTT	CASSPGQGKQNQPQHF
14	-	TRBV28	TRBJ1-5	-	TGTGCCAGCAGTCCCCAGGGGATCTGGGGGCCCCAGCATTTT	CASSPQGIWGPQHF
13	-	TRBV7-3	TRBJ2-1	-	TGTGCCAGCAGCTTAAGCCTGTACAATGAGCAGTTCTTC	CASSLSLYNEQFF
15	TRBD1	TRBV7-2	TRBJ2-7	-	TGTGCCAGCAGCTTAGTAGGGACAGGCCTCTACGAGCAGTACTTC	CASSLVGTGLYEQYF
18	-	TRBV4-1	TRBJ1-3	-	TGCGCCAGCAGCCAAGAGAAGGGGATTGCTTTCTCTGGAAACACCATATATTTT	CASSQEKGIAFSGNTIYF
15	-	TRBV29-1	TRBJ1-1	few	TGCAGCGTTGCAGGGCTCTTGGTTCCGAACACTGAAGCTTTCTTT	CSVAGLLVPNTEAFF
14	TRBD2	TRBV28	TRBJ2-7	-	TGTGCCAGCAGCGCTAGCGGGGGGTCCTACGAGCAGTACTTC	CASSASGGSYEQYF
17	-	TRBV11-2	TRBJ2-1	-	TGTGCCAGCAGCCGAGGGTTAGCAGCTAGCTCCTACAATGAGCAGTTCTTC	CASSRGLAASSYNEQFF
14	TRBD1	TRBV5-1	TRBJ1-6	-	TGCGCCAGCAGCTCGGACAGGGGAGCATCACCCCTCCACTTT	CASSSDRGASPLHF
13	-	TRBV7-9	TRBJ1-1	-	TGTGCCAGCACCCAAGGGGGTGGGACTGAAGCTTTCTTT	CASTQGGGTEAFF
10	-	TRBV20-1	TRBJ2-1	-	TGCAGTACCGACTACAATGAGCAGTTCTTC	CSTDYNEQFF
14	-	TRBV5-1	TRBJ2-7	-	TGCGCCAGCAGCTTGGACAGGGCAATCTACGAGCAGTACTTC	CASSLDRAIYEQYF
13	-	TRBV7-3	TRBJ2-3	-	TGTGCCAGCAGCTTAACACCCACAGATACGCAGTATTTT	CASSLTPTDTQYF
9	-	TRBV21-1	TRBJ2-7	few	TGTGCCAGCGAGACCGAGCAGTACTTC	CASETEQYF
17	-	TRBV28	TRBJ2-2	-	TGTGCCAGCACCGACCCTAGACTGTACTATAACACCGGGGAGCTGTTTTTT	CASTDPRLYYNTGELFF
16	-	TRBV5-1	TRBJ1-4	-	TGCGCCAGCAGCTTGCCCCAGGGAACCGAGGGTGAAAAACTGTTTTTT	CASSLPQGTEGEKLFF
16	-	TRBV29-1	TRBJ2-1	-	TGCAGCGCGAATGGCTGGGGCCCGCGAACCGACAATGAGCAGTTCTTC	CSANGWGPRTDNEQFF
15	-	TRBV11-2	TRBJ2-1	-	TGTGCCAGCAGCTTCACTGCAGGGGAACTTGGTGAGCAGTTCTTC	CASSFTAGELGEQFF
15	-	TRBV11-2	TRBJ1-3	-	TGTGCCAGCAGACAAATACAGGGCTCTGGAAACACCATATATTTT	CASRQIQGSGNTIYF
14	-	TRBV9	TRBJ1-5	-	TGTGCCAGCAGCGTAGGATGGGGAGACCAGCCCCAGCATTTT	CASSVGWGDQPQHF
13	-	TRBV5-6	TRBJ2-5	-	TGTGCCAGCACCACTCGGACGGATGGGGCCCAGTACTTC	CASTTRTDGAQYF
14	-	TRBV7-2	TRBJ2-3	-	TGTGCCAGCAGCTCCCCGGGCCGGGGAGATACGCAGTATTTT	CASSSPGRGDTQYF
17	TRBD1	TRBV13	TRBJ2-3	-	TGTGCCAGCGGCCGGGACAGGCAAATTTCTAGCACAGATACGCAGTATTTT	CASGRDRQISSTDTQYF
12	-	TRBV7-9	TRBJ1-1	few	TGTGCCAGCAGGCAACGCCAGCTTGAAGCTTTCTTT	CASRQRQLEAFF
15	-	TRBV19	TRBJ2-1	-	TGTGCCAGTAGTGACACAGGAAGGGTAGCGGTTGAGCAGTTCTTC	CASSDTGRVAVEQFF
13	TRBD1	TRBV28	TRBJ2-7	-	TGTGCCAGCATAGGGACAGGGTTCTACGAGCAGTACTTC	CASIGTGFYEQYF
19	TRBD1	TRBV28	TRBJ2-7	-	TGTGCCAGCAGTCTCCACCGGGAACTAAGACAGGGGATCGTCCACGAGCAGTACTTC	CASSLHRELRQGIVHEQYF
15	-	TRBV9	TRBJ1-3	-	TGTGCCAGCAGCGTTTACGGATCCTCTGGAAACACCATATATTTT	CASSVYGSSGNTIYF
12	-	TRBV14	TRBJ1-1	-	TGTGCCAGTCGGGGGGGAAACACTGAAGCTTTCTTT	CASRGGNTEAFF
14	-	TRBV19	TRBJ2-3	-	TGTGCCAGTAGTATAAAAAGTGCTATAGATACGCAGTATTTT	CASSIKSAIDTQYF
15	-	TRBV28	TRBJ2-3	-	TGTGCCAGCAGGGCCCCCGGGGCTAGCACAGATACGCAGTATTTT	CASRAPGASTDTQYF
15	TRBD1	TRBV25-1	TRBJ1-1	-	TGTGCCAGCAGAAGCCCAGGGGGCGCGGGCGCTGAAGCTTTCTTT	CASRSPGGAGAEAFF
15	-	TRBV28	TRBJ2-1	once	TGTGCCAGCAGTTCGGCGGCCATCTCCTACAATGAGCAGTTCTTC	CASSSAAISYNEQFF
13	-	TRBV10-3	TRBJ2-3	-	TGTGCCATCAGTGCGGCCTACGAGGATACGCAGTATTTT	CAISAAYEDTQYF
15	-	TRBV15	TRBJ2-1	-	TGTGCCACCAGCAGGAATAGCGGTTCTTACAATGAGCAGTTCTTC	CATSRNSGSYNEQFF
15	-	TRBV28	TRBJ2-7	-	TGTGCCAGCAGTTTCCTAGCCAGGGGCAACTACGAGCAGTACTTC	CASSFLARGNYEQYF
12	-	TRBV5-4	TRBJ2-3	-	TGTGCCAGCAGCCTACCTGCAGATACGCAGTATTTT	CASSLPADTQYF
15	TRBD2	TRBV6-1	TRBJ2-7	-	TGTGCCAGCAGTCAGGGACTAGCTGATTCCTACGAGCAGTACTTC	CASSQGLADSYEQYF
17	TRBD2	TRBV7-6	TRBJ2-3	-	TGTGCCAGCAGCCCGCGGGGGAGCGGGACTAGCACAGATACGCAGTATTTT	CASSPRGSGTSTDTQYF
13	-	TRBV29-1	TRBJ1-1	-	TGCAGCGCCGACTACGGAATAAACACTGAAGCTTTCTTT	CSADYGINTEAFF
13	-	TRBV12-5	TRBJ1-2	-	TGTGCTAGTGGTTTGTCCACTAACTATGGCTACACCTTC	CASGLSTNYGYTF
14	TRBD1	TRBV5-1	TRBJ1-2	once	TGCGCCAGCAGCCCGAAAACAGGGGACTATGGCTACACCTTC	CASSPKTGDYGYTF
11	-	TRBV28	TRBJ2-1	-	TGTGCCAGCCGCCTGAGGATTGAGCAGTTCTTC	CASRLRIEQFF
14	TRBD2	TRBV4-2	TRBJ2-3	-	TGTGCCAGCAGCCAGGGGGGGAACACAGATACGCAGTATTTT	CASSQGGNTDTQYF
11	-	TRBV20-1	TRBJ1-1	-	TGCAGTGCTAAGGACAACACTGAAGCTTTCTTT	CSAKDNTEAFF
14	TRBD1	TRBV6-5	TRBJ2-7	-	TGTGCCAGCAGAGCACAGGGGGCGCGGTACGAGCAGTACTTC	CASRAQGARYEQYF
14	TRBD1	TRBV5-6	TRBJ1-2	-	TGTGCCAGCAGCTTGGTCGGACAGGACTATGGCTACACCTTC	CASSLVGQDYGYTF
15	-	TRBV5-5	TRBJ1-5	-	TGTGCCAGCAGCCCGGTGGACATGGCCAATCAGCCCCAGCATTTT	CASSPVDMANQPQHF
16	TRBD1	TRBV4-2	TRBJ2-7	-	TGTGCCAGCAGCCAAGATGTCGGGACAGTCCCCTACGAGCAGTACTTC	CASSQDVGTVPYEQYF
15	TRBD2	TRBV28	TRBJ2-1	-	TGTGCCAGCAGCGAAGCGGGAGGGAGGTTCAATGAGCAGTTCTTC	CASSEAGGRFNEQFF
15	-	TRBV2	TRBJ1-1	-	TGTGCCAGCAGGCCTATTCCTAGGACAAAACCTGAAGCTTTCTTT	CASRPIPRTKPEAFF
15	-	TRBV28	TRBJ1-5	-	TGTGCCAGCAGTTTATTGTCGGCAGGGGCTCAGCCCCAGCATTTT	CASSLLSAGAQPQHF
15	-	TRBV27	TRBJ1-4	-	TGTGCCAGCAGTCTCCAGCAGAACCATAATGAAAAACTGTTTTTT	CASSLQQNHNEKLFF